Following are 32 T cell receptor beta chains from one sample sequenced in a study of T cell responses to AZD1222 COVID-19 vaccine. The protocol was immunoSEQ multiplex PCR, while the TCRdb copy is restricted to in-frame clones and leaves out a portion. The sample shows some 90,000 clones, roughly 85% of them seen only once. Sequenced material: peripheral blood, taken on day 0 of AZD1222 vaccination. Receptors originate from an adult in good health.

The J gene is TRBJ1-1, the V gene TRBV7-2; TRBD1 is a possible D gene (5 bases). The V end lost 2 bases, the J end lost 8 bases, and 12 bases lay between the germline ends. The CDR3 is made up of 13 amino acids. The germline V gene encodes CDR1 SGHTA and CDR2 FQGNSA. The CDR3 DNA reads TGTGCCAGCAGCTTATGGGGGGAGTACGAAGCTTTCTTT. It is translated as CASSLWGEYEAFF.

There are a few counts of this clone. The V gene is TRBV7-2, the J gene TRBJ2-7, with D perhaps TRBD1 (6 bases). The germline V and J ends were trimmed by 2 bases and 5 bases, with 10 bases remaining between them. This CDR3 is built from 13 residues. CDR1 is SGHTA, CDR2 FQGNSA, per germline. The chain's CDR3 is CASSLTGLNEQYF. The CDR3 DNA reads TGTGCCAGCAGCTTAACAGGGCTGAACGAGCAGTACTTC.

Comments on this clone: The sample contains more than one DNA sequence encoding this CDR3. This chain joins TRBV19 and TRBJ2-6; weak D call: TRBD1 (5 bases). V lost 6 bases and J 1 base, leaving 7 bases between the germline ends. Germline assignment: CDR1 LNHDA and CDR2 SQIVND (reference sequence). This CDR3 region has 14 residues. The DNA for the CDR3 is TGTGCCAGTAGGGGGCAGTCTGGGGCCAACGTCCTGACTTTC. Translated, it gives CASRGQSGANVLTF.

The chain is built from TRBV4-2 and TRBJ1-2; D not certain. V lost 2 bases and J lost 2, with 9 bases in between. Germline CDR1 is LGHNA and CDR2 is YNFKEQ. This CDR3 is built from 14 residues. CDR3 sequence reads: CASSQLRENYGYTF. The CDR3 DNA sequence: TGTGCCAGCAGCCAACTGCGGGAAAACTATGGCTACACCTTC.

This chain joins TRBV30 and TRBJ1-1; perhaps TRBD1 as D (5 bases). The germline V gene encodes CDR1 GTSNPN and CDR2 SVGIG (reference sequence). Trimming took off 3 bases at V and 5 bases at J, with 28 bases between the two ends. CDR3 length: 18 amino acids. CDR3 residues: CAWSRVGTYDGEATEAFF. The CDR3 DNA sequence: TGTGCCTGGAGCCGAGTAGGGACTTATGACGGGGAGGCGACTGAAGCTTTCTTT.

V is TRBV7-2 and J is TRBJ1-2; tentative D call: TRBD1 (5 bases). This CDR3 region has 13 residues. Trimming left V 7 bases short and J 3 bases short, with 12 bases between. Looked up from germline, CDR1 is SGHTA and CDR2 is FQGNSA. The CDR3 bases are TGTGCCAGCACCCAACAGGCCCACTATGGCTACACCTTC. This sequence encodes CASTQQAHYGYTF.

The J gene is TRBJ2-7, the V gene TRBV30; the match to TRBD1 covers 9 bases. This CDR3 comprises 13 residues. The germline gives CDR1 GTSNPN, CDR2 SVGIG (reference sequence). The trim removed 3 bases at V and 7 bases at J, leaving 7 bases unmatched. The CDR3 loop reads CAWSYRQGGEQYF. DNA of the CDR3: TGTGCCTGGAGCTACAGACAGGGGGGAGAGCAGTACTTC.

V usage is TRBV20-1 and J usage is TRBJ1-1; D not certain. CDR3 length: 11 residues. Trimming took off 0 bases at V and 4 bases at J, with 3 bases between the two ends. Germline assignment: CDR1 DFQATT and CDR2 SNEGSKA (reference sequence). This CDR3 is CSARDSTEAFF. CDR3 bases: TGCAGTGCTAGAGATTCCACTGAAGCTTTCTTT.

In this sample, this clone turned up a few times. The rearrangement links TRBV7-9 to TRBJ1-4; maybe TRBD1 (5 bases). The CDR3 runs 16 residues. Germline V CDR1 and CDR2: SEHNR, FQNEAQ (reference sequence). With 5 bases removed from V and 2 bases from J, the gap between germline ends came to 15 bases. The DNA for the CDR3 is TGTGCCAGCAGCCACCTTTGGGGGGAGACTAATGAAAAACTGTTTTTT. Translating it yields CASSHLWGETNEKLFF.

The chain couples TRBV6-1 to TRBJ2-7; TRBD1 is a possible D gene (5 bases). The germline gives CDR1 MNHNS, CDR2 SASEGT. The CDR3 runs to 14 residues. The V end lost 2 bases, the J end lost 3 bases, and 11 bases lay between the germline ends. The CDR3 DNA reads TGTGCCAGCAGTGAATCCATCAGGGACTACGAGCAGTACTTC. Encoded protein: CASSESIRDYEQYF.

The chain recombines TRBV7-2 with TRBJ2-3; no clear D. The CDR3 contains 14 residues. Trimming shortened V by 2 bases and J by 7 bases, and 13 bases separated the two germline ends. Germline CDR1 is SGHTA and CDR2 is FQGNSA. The DNA for the CDR3 is TGTGCCAGCAGCTTACCCTCGACTCCAAATACGCAGTATTTT. Its translation: CASSLPSTPNTQYF.

This sequence joins TRBV19 and TRBJ1-2, with D tentatively TRBD1 (5 bases). Trimming stripped 5 bases from V and 0 bases from J, with 16 bases between. The CDR3 is 16 amino acids. Germline CDR1 and CDR2: LNHDA and SQIVND (reference sequence). Written as DNA, the CDR3 is TGTGCCAGTAGTCCCCGGGGGGGATCCCCTAACTATGGCTACACCTTC. This codes for CASSPRGGSPNYGYTF.

The V gene is TRBV6-4, the J gene TRBJ1-2, with D unclear. CDR3 length: 15 amino acids. Germline CDR1 is MRHNA and CDR2 is SNTAGT. V shed 2 bases and J shed 0 bases, with 10 bases lying between them. The CDR3 sequence: CASSDSPEANYGYTF. The CDR3 region has the DNA TGTGCCAGCAGTGACAGTCCGGAAGCTAACTATGGCTACACCTTC.

This clone was seen only once. The chain combines TRBV14 with TRBJ2-3; 9 bases align to TRBD2. The germline CDR1 and CDR2 sequences are SGHDN and FVKESK. V shed 4 bases and J 8 bases; nucleotides not matched to a gene: 10. There are 15 residues in the CDR3. CDR3 sequence reads: CASSRSVAGVGTQYF. CDR3 nucleotides: TGTGCCAGCAGCCGTTCGGTAGCGGGAGTGGGTACGCAGTATTTT. The complete variable domain, with remaining parts taken from reference TRBV14 and TRBJ2-3, reads EAGVTQFPSHSVIEKGQTVTLRCDPISGHDNLYWYRRVMGKEIKFLLHFVKESKQDESGMPNNRFLAERTGGTYSTLKVQPAELEDSGVYFCASSRSVAGVGTQYFGPGTRLTVL.

The rearrangement links TRBV18 to TRBJ2-4; the D gene is possibly TRBD2 (5 bases). The CDR3 spans 16 residues. Between the trimmed V and J ends, which lost 6 bases and 2 bases, there was a span of 17 bases. CDR1 and CDR2 from the germline V gene are KGHSH and LQKENI. The CDR3 nucleotides read TGTGCCAGCTCCCTACGTGAGGGTGGGACCAAAAACATTCAGTACTTC. Residues: CASSLREGGTKNIQYF.

This clone was seen a few times. V is TRBV29-1 and J is TRBJ1-1; no definite D call. V was shortened by 8 bases and J by 7 bases, with 8 bases between the two germline ends. Germline CDR1 is SQVTM and CDR2 is ANQGSEA. This CDR3 region has 9 residues. CDR3 amino acids: CSRTDEAFF. The CDR3 DNA follows: TGCAGCAGGACGGATGAAGCTTTCTTT.

The rearrangement links TRBV29-1 to TRBJ2-1; TRBD1 matches 9 bases. This CDR3 has 16 amino acids. Germline V CDR1 and CDR2: SQVTM, ANQGSEA. Trimming removed 3 bases from V and 12 bases from J; junction bases left unmatched: 18. CDR3 region: CSVEAVRDRVQDAQFF. The CDR3 region has the DNA TGCAGCGTTGAGGCAGTCCGGGACAGGGTGCAGGATGCGCAGTTCTTC.

This clone was found once. The chain recombines TRBV3-1 (or the pseudogene TRBV3-2) with TRBJ1-2, with D possibly being TRBD1 (5 bases). From germline, CDR1 is LGHDT and CDR2 YNNKEL (reference sequence). This CDR3 region has 17 residues. V lost 4 bases to trimming and J lost 1 base, with 19 bases between them. This CDR3 reads CASSPTGTELSNYGYTF. DNA of the CDR3: TGTGCCAGCAGCCCGACCGGGACCGAACTGAGTAACTATGGCTACACCTTC.

This sequence joins TRBV18 and TRBJ1-1; D perhaps matches TRBD1 (5 bases). Germline V gene sequence: CDR1 KGHSH, CDR2 LQKENI. Trimming shortened V by 3 bases and J by 6 bases, and 8 bases separated the two germline ends. The CDR3 has 12 amino acids. CDR3 nucleotides: TGTGCCAGCTCACCGCGGGGGGCTGAAGCTTTCTTT. It translates to CASSPRGAEAFF.

This chain joins TRBV7-2 and TRBJ2-5; TRBD2 might be the D (6 bases). Trimming removed 0 bases from V and 5 bases from J, with 16 bases in between. Germline CDR1 reads SGHTA; CDR2 reads FQGNSA. There are 16 residues in the CDR3. The CDR3 DNA is TGTGCCAGCAGCTTAGCTCGGCCGACCCGGGGGGAGACCCAGTACTTC. Protein product: CASSLARPTRGETQYF.

This clone was seen a handful of times. The rearrangement joins TRBV9 to TRBJ2-1; no clear D. The germline V gene encodes CDR1 SGDLS and CDR2 YYNGEE. This CDR3 contains 14 residues. Trimming removed 4 bases from V and 3 bases from J, with 11 bases in between. For the CDR3, the DNA is TGTGCCAGCAGCCCCACTCCGGACTACAATGAGCAGTTCTTC. This encodes CASSPTPDYNEQFF.

This chain uses TRBV19 with TRBJ1-4; possibly TRBD1 for D (5 bases). V shed 10 bases and J shed 7 bases, with 19 bases lying between them. Germline-derived CDR1 and CDR2 are LNHDA and SQIVND (reference sequence). The CDR3 is made up of 14 amino acids. The CDR3 bases are TGTGCCACCTCAGGGTGGAGTCCGGGTGAAAAACTGTTTTTT. Its translation: CATSGWSPGEKLFF.

In the case of this clone: At one end the junction does not follow the germline gene, possibly because of a read error. CDR3 residues: CASSRMADTQYF. In nucleotides, the CDR3 is TGTGCCAGCAGTCGAATGGCAGACACGCAGTATTTT. The chain combines TRBV2 with TRBJ2-3; D remains ambiguous. Germline values: CDR1 SNHLY, CDR2 FYNNEI. The CDR3 is 12 residues long.

J is TRBJ1-4 and V is TRBV19; D gene ambiguous. CDR1 and CDR2 from the germline V gene are LNHDA and SQIVND (reference sequence). The CDR3 is 14 residues long. Trimming removed 5 bases from V and 7 bases from J, with 14 bases in between. CDR3 nucleotide sequence: TGTGCCAGTAGTCCCTCCCGGCGGGCTGAAAAACTGTTTTTT. Its protein product is CASSPSRRAEKLFF.

The V call is TRBV4-1, the J call TRBJ1-5; 11 bases line up with TRBD1. V shed 0 bases, J shed 4 bases, and the junction held 5 bases outside the gene matches. Looked up from germline, CDR1 is MGHRA and CDR2 is YSYEKL. The CDR3 has 17 amino acids. In nucleotides, the CDR3 is TGCGCCAGCAGCCAAGAGGGCGGGACAGGGGGGAATCAGCCCCAGCATTTT. This sequence encodes CASSQEGGTGGNQPQHF.

The J gene is TRBJ2-7, the V gene TRBV13, with unresolved D. V was pared by 4 bases and J by 8 bases, with 18 bases between. The CDR3 has 14 residues. In germline, CDR1 is PRHDT, CDR2 FYEKMQ (reference sequence). The DNA of the CDR3 is TGTGCCAGCAGCTCCGCCCGGGTGGGCCCGCAGCAGTACTTC. Its protein product is CASSSARVGPQQYF.

This chain connects TRBV14 to TRBJ2-7; 12 nucleotides align to TRBD2. CDR3 length: 15 amino acids. Trimming took 5 bases from V and 1 from J; bases not matched to a gene: 3. CDR1 and CDR2 from the germline V gene are SGHDN and FVKESK. The CDR3 region is CASSKLAGGSYEQYF. The CDR3 DNA reads as TGTGCCAGCAGCAAACTAGCGGGAGGTTCCTACGAGCAGTACTTC.

The chain combines TRBV2 with TRBJ1-1; the match to TRBD1 covers 7 bases. Per the germline V gene, CDR1 is SNHLY and CDR2 is FYNNEI. This CDR3 region has 14 residues. J was trimmed by 10 bases and V by 1 base; bases with no gene match: 9. Written as DNA, the CDR3 is TGTGCCAGCAGTGAAGTAGCGCAGGGGGGCGTAGCTTTCTTT. As protein: CASSEVAQGGVAFF.

The chain couples TRBV30 to TRBJ2-1, with TRBD2 identical over 11 bases. This CDR3 comprises 13 residues. The V gene end was trimmed by 3 bases and the J gene end by 7 bases; junction bases not matched to a gene: 2. Germline V gene lookup returns CDR1 GTSNPN and CDR2 SVGIG (reference sequence). The CDR3 nucleotides read TGTGCCTGGAGGGTAGCGGGAGGGAATGAGCAGTTCTTC. Residues: CAWRVAGGNEQFF.

The chain recombines TRBV5-1 with TRBJ2-5, with D tentatively TRBD1 (5 bases). The germline V and J ends were trimmed by 2 bases and 4 bases, with 12 bases remaining between them. This CDR3 is 14 amino acids long. Germline V CDR1 and CDR2: SGHRS, YFSETQ. The CDR3 DNA is TGCGCCAGCAGCTTTAAGGGGATGAGAGAGACCCAGTACTTC. As protein: CASSFKGMRETQYF.

The chain uses TRBV24-1 and TRBJ2-3, with D possibly TRBD1 on 5 matching bases. CDR1 is KGHDR and CDR2 is SFDVKD in the germline V gene. The CDR3 covers 15 residues. The germline V and J ends were trimmed by 2 bases and 4 bases, with 12 bases remaining between them. CDR3 loop: CATSDSQGTPDTQYF. In nucleotides, the CDR3 is TGTGCCACCAGTGATTCCCAGGGCACCCCAGATACGCAGTATTTT.

The rearrangement uses TRBV20-1 and TRBJ1-1, with a possible D match to TRBD1 (5 bases). Deletions cut 3 bases from V and 3 bases from J, with 8 bases between. The germline V gene has CDR1 DFQATT and CDR2 SNEGSKA (reference sequence). The CDR3 is made up of 12 amino acids. The CDR3 DNA reads TGCAGTGCTAGTCTGGGGGACACTGAAGCTTTCTTT. This codes for CSASLGDTEAFF.